This T cell receptor (beta chain) was found in a study of CD8 T cells in Susac syndrome. Overall study results and limits: The CD4+ T cell repertoires from Susac syndrome exhibited no clonal expansion.

About 0.45 to 1 ug RNA was reverse transcribed with random hexamers. With immunoSEQ multiplex PCR, TCR beta CDR3 was amplified across 54 Vbeta and 13 Jbeta. From the immunoSEQ multiplex PCR reads, TCRdb called clonotypes with MiXCR, one entry per CDR3 protein. The table lists about 140,000 distinct CDR3 sequences, 95% of them singletons, with 0.14% in the top ten. As regards this clonotype: Antigen specificity is unknown.

The Susac syndrome patients fit the recently defined diagnostic criteria for definite or probable disease. The TEMRA cells underwent FACS enrichment, while the CD8+ and CD4+ T cells underwent negative isolation. The clonotype comes from a human donor with Susac syndrome. The sequenced material came from CD4+ T cells from PBMCs.

CDR3 DNA sequence: TGTGCCAGCTCTTCTGACAGTGTACCTAATTCACCCCTCCACTTT. This encodes CASSSDSVPNSPLHF. The chain employs TRBV18 and TRBJ1-6, with D perhaps matching TRBD1 (5 bases). This CDR3 spans 15 amino acids. The V gene's germline CDR1 is KGHSH and CDR2 LQKENI. With 6 bases removed from V and 6 bases from J, the gap between germline ends came to 15 bases.